This is a list of T cell receptor beta chains from one sample in a study of blood T cell repertoires in COVID-19. Generated by immunoSEQ multiplex PCR, the TCRdb table keeps only in-frame clones and is missing some. The sample lists hundreds of thousands of clones, approximately 91% occurring once. Source material: peripheral blood. The receptors come from a woman between 55 and 75 years old with acute or convalescent COVID-19. CDR3s include the opening cysteine and the closing phenylalanine or tryptophan. D genes are given only for firm matches. Some rows have no size entry. The others give once, few or many, or a class for an expanded clone.

j_call: TRBJ1-3
d_call: -
v_call: TRBV14
clone_size: -
cdr3_nt: TGTGCCAGCAGCTCCGACTACACCATATATTTT
cdr3_aa: CASSSDYTIYF

j_call: TRBJ1-2
d_call: -
v_call: TRBV21-1
clone_size: -
cdr3_nt: TGTGCCAGCAGCAAATTGGACAGGGGGCTCATCTATGGCTACACCTTC
cdr3_aa: CASSKLDRGLIYGYTF

j_call: TRBJ2-7
d_call: TRBD1
v_call: TRBV9
clone_size: -
cdr3_nt: TGTGCCAGCAGCGTAGAACCGGACAGGGGCTACGAGCAGTACTTC
cdr3_aa: CASSVEPDRGYEQYF

j_call: TRBJ2-7
d_call: -
v_call: TRBV3-1/TRBV3-2
clone_size: -
cdr3_nt: TGTGCCAGCAGCCAAGATGAAGGGGCCAGTCCATACGAGCAGTACTTC
cdr3_aa: CASSQDEGASPYEQYF

j_call: TRBJ1-1
d_call: -
v_call: TRBV29-1
clone_size: -
cdr3_nt: TGCAGCGTTGGGACACAAATGAACACTGAAGCTTTCTTT
cdr3_aa: CSVGTQMNTEAFF

j_call: TRBJ2-7
d_call: TRBD1
v_call: TRBV2
clone_size: -
cdr3_nt: TGTGCCAGCAGTTCGGGCGGACAGGGTTTCTACGAGCAGTACTTC
cdr3_aa: CASSSGGQGFYEQYF

j_call: TRBJ2-2
d_call: -
v_call: TRBV9
clone_size: -
cdr3_nt: TGTGCCAGCAGCGTGTGGGAGACCACCGGGGAGCTGTTTTTT
cdr3_aa: CASSVWETTGELFF

j_call: TRBJ1-5
d_call: -
v_call: TRBV15
clone_size: -
cdr3_nt: TGTGCCACCAGCAGGGAGAGGCAGCCCAATCAGCCCCAGCATTTT
cdr3_aa: CATSRERQPNQPQHF

j_call: TRBJ2-1
d_call: -
v_call: TRBV6-2/TRBV6-3
clone_size: -
cdr3_nt: TGTGCCAGCAGTTCGGACTATGGATACAATGAGCAGTTCTTC
cdr3_aa: CASSSDYGYNEQFF

j_call: TRBJ1-1
d_call: -
v_call: TRBV7-2
clone_size: -
cdr3_nt: TGTGCCAGCAGCTTAGCCCCAGGGATCATGAACACTGAAGCTTTCTTT
cdr3_aa: CASSLAPGIMNTEAFF

j_call: TRBJ1-6
d_call: -
v_call: TRBV6-5
clone_size: -
cdr3_nt: TGTGCCAGCAGTAGCCGTGCGGAAGGAGATTCACCCCTCCACTTT
cdr3_aa: CASSSRAEGDSPLHF

j_call: TRBJ2-7
d_call: -
v_call: TRBV28
clone_size: -
cdr3_nt: TGTGCCAGCAGCCCCCGGGCCTACGAGCAGTACTTC
cdr3_aa: CASSPRAYEQYF

j_call: TRBJ1-4
d_call: TRBD1
v_call: TRBV18
clone_size: -
cdr3_nt: TGTGCCAGCTCTACCTGGGGACAGGGTAATGAAAAACTGTTTTTT
cdr3_aa: CASSTWGQGNEKLFF

j_call: TRBJ1-6
d_call: TRBD1
v_call: TRBV5-4
clone_size: -
cdr3_nt: TGTGCCAGCAGCCCTGGACAGGGGTGGGCACCCCTCCACTTT
cdr3_aa: CASSPGQGWAPLHF

j_call: TRBJ1-3
d_call: -
v_call: TRBV2
clone_size: -
cdr3_nt: TGTGCCAGCAGTGAACTTGGCAGCTACGGGGACACCATATATTTT
cdr3_aa: CASSELGSYGDTIYF

j_call: TRBJ1-5
d_call: -
v_call: TRBV4-1
clone_size: -
cdr3_nt: TGCGCCAGCAGCCAAGATGGGCAAAACAATCAGCCCCAGCATTTT
cdr3_aa: CASSQDGQNNQPQHF

j_call: TRBJ1-2
d_call: -
v_call: TRBV7-8
clone_size: -
cdr3_nt: TGTGCCAGCAGCGACAGAGGGGGGGCGAGCTATGGCTACACCTTC
cdr3_aa: CASSDRGGASYGYTF

j_call: TRBJ1-4
d_call: -
v_call: TRBV28
clone_size: -
cdr3_nt: TGTGCCAGCAGTTTGGGGGGGGGTCGGCTTGAAAAACTGTTTTTT
cdr3_aa: CASSLGGGRLEKLFF

j_call: TRBJ2-4
d_call: -
v_call: TRBV6-4
clone_size: -
cdr3_nt: TGTGCCAGCAGTGACGTTCAGGGAGGCATTCAGTACTTC
cdr3_aa: CASSDVQGGIQYF

j_call: TRBJ2-7
d_call: -
v_call: TRBV28
clone_size: once
cdr3_nt: TGTGCCAGCAGTACCACCATCAGGGTGGGCGAGCAGTACTTC
cdr3_aa: CASSTTIRVGEQYF

j_call: TRBJ2-3
d_call: -
v_call: TRBV5-4
clone_size: -
cdr3_nt: TGTGCCAGCAGCTTGGAACAGTCCACAGATACGCAGTATTTT
cdr3_aa: CASSLEQSTDTQYF

j_call: TRBJ1-4
d_call: TRBD1
v_call: TRBV4-1
clone_size: -
cdr3_nt: TGCGCCAGCAGCCAGACAGGGGTTGGTGAAAAACTGTTTTTT
cdr3_aa: CASSQTGVGEKLFF

j_call: TRBJ1-5
d_call: -
v_call: TRBV2
clone_size: -
cdr3_nt: TGTGCCAGCAGTGAAGCCCAGGTGACAGCGGGGAGCAATCAGCCCCAGCATTTT
cdr3_aa: CASSEAQVTAGSNQPQHF

j_call: TRBJ1-6
d_call: TRBD1
v_call: TRBV28
clone_size: -
cdr3_nt: TGTGCCTCTTACAGGGGGAGCTCCTATAATTCACCCCTCCACTTT
cdr3_aa: CASYRGSSYNSPLHF

j_call: TRBJ1-5
d_call: TRBD1
v_call: TRBV28
clone_size: -
cdr3_nt: TGTGCCAGCAAGGACTGGGACAGGGGGCCGGGACAGCCCCAGCATTTT
cdr3_aa: CASKDWDRGPGQPQHF

j_call: TRBJ1-3
d_call: -
v_call: TRBV7-8
clone_size: -
cdr3_nt: TGTGCCAGCAGCATAAACCCAGTAAACACCATATATTTT
cdr3_aa: CASSINPVNTIYF

j_call: TRBJ1-1
d_call: -
v_call: TRBV7-3
clone_size: -
cdr3_nt: TGTGCCAGCAGCTCATCAGTGAACACTGAAGCTTTCTTT
cdr3_aa: CASSSSVNTEAFF

j_call: TRBJ2-6
d_call: -
v_call: TRBV27
clone_size: once
cdr3_nt: TGTGCCAGCAGTTTATCCGGGGGATTCTACTCTGGGGCCAACGTCCTGACTTTC
cdr3_aa: CASSLSGGFYSGANVLTF

j_call: TRBJ1-3
d_call: TRBD1
v_call: TRBV7-9
clone_size: once
cdr3_nt: TGTGCCAGCAGCTTGAGGACAGGGGGAAACACCATATATTTT
cdr3_aa: CASSLRTGGNTIYF

j_call: TRBJ2-3
d_call: -
v_call: TRBV27
clone_size: -
cdr3_nt: TGTGCCAGCAGTCCAATTAACAGGGAATCGACAGATACGCAGTATTTT
cdr3_aa: CASSPINRESTDTQYF

j_call: TRBJ1-2
d_call: TRBD1
v_call: TRBV4-1
clone_size: -
cdr3_nt: TGCGCCAGCAGCCAGGTCCTGGGACGGACAGGGGATTCCTATGGCTACACCTTC
cdr3_aa: CASSQVLGRTGDSYGYTF

j_call: TRBJ2-7
d_call: -
v_call: TRBV14
clone_size: -
cdr3_nt: TGTGCCAGCCGTCCTATGATCGGTGAGCAGTACTTC
cdr3_aa: CASRPMIGEQYF

j_call: TRBJ1-2
d_call: -
v_call: TRBV28
clone_size: -
cdr3_nt: TGTGCCAGCAACCCCCAGGGCAGAGCTAACTATGGCTACACCTTC
cdr3_aa: CASNPQGRANYGYTF

j_call: TRBJ2-7
d_call: TRBD1
v_call: TRBV28
clone_size: -
cdr3_nt: TGTGCCAGCGGCCGGAGACAGGGGGTTTGGGAGCAGTACTTC
cdr3_aa: CASGRRQGVWEQYF

j_call: TRBJ1-2
d_call: -
v_call: TRBV29-1
clone_size: few
cdr3_nt: TGCAGCGTTGCACAGGGATTTGGCGGCTACACCTTC
cdr3_aa: CSVAQGFGGYTF

j_call: TRBJ1-5
d_call: -
v_call: TRBV7-8
clone_size: -
cdr3_nt: TGTGCCAGCAGCTTATCTAGGGGCAACAATCAGCCCCAGCATTTT
cdr3_aa: CASSLSRGNNQPQHF

j_call: TRBJ2-1
d_call: -
v_call: TRBV5-5
clone_size: -
cdr3_nt: TGTGCCAGCAGACAGGAGTTGAGCTCCTACAATGAGCAGTTCTTC
cdr3_aa: CASRQELSSYNEQFF

j_call: TRBJ1-2
d_call: -
v_call: TRBV7-8
clone_size: -
cdr3_nt: TGTGCCAGCAGCCCCGATCGGGGTTATGGCTACACCTTC
cdr3_aa: CASSPDRGYGYTF

j_call: TRBJ1-5
d_call: -
v_call: TRBV6-5
clone_size: -
cdr3_nt: TGTGCCAGCAGTCTAGGACACGCCCGGCCCCAGCATTTT
cdr3_aa: CASSLGHARPQHF

j_call: TRBJ2-2
d_call: -
v_call: TRBV19
clone_size: -
cdr3_nt: TGTGCCAGTAGTTCTATATCGAACACCGGGGAGCTGTTTTTT
cdr3_aa: CASSSISNTGELFF

j_call: TRBJ2-3
d_call: TRBD2
v_call: TRBV7-2
clone_size: -
cdr3_nt: TGTGCCGGAGGAGAAAAGCGGGGGGCATACCCTGATACGCAGTATTTT
cdr3_aa: CAGGEKRGAYPDTQYF